The present TCR beta chain was sequenced within a study of blood T cell repertoires in COVID-19. Profiling relied on immunoSEQ multiplex PCR, and the TCRdb table lists in-frame clones only, not all of them. The sample lists tens of thousands of clones, more than 80% seen once, with about 9.4% in the top ten. CDR1 and CDR2 from the germline V gene are SGHNT and YENEEA. Trimming shortened V by 6 bases and J by 0 bases, and 18 bases separated the two germline ends. The CDR3 runs 17 residues. The origin of this receptor is a woman between 65 and 79 years old with acute or convalescent COVID-19. The genes are TRBV11-3 and TRBJ1-3; weak D call: TRBD1 (5 bases). The sample comprised peripheral blood. CDR3 protein: CASRPDEPGGSGNTIYF. The CDR3 coding sequence is TGTGCCAGCAGGCCTGACGAGCCCGGGGGCTCTGGAAACACCATATATTTT.